This T cell receptor beta chain was obtained from a study of siplizumab effects on memory and regulatory T cells. Sequenced by immunoSEQ multiplex PCR; TCRdb stores in-frame clones only, minus some. The sample shows some 97,000 clones, approximately 94% of them seen only once. Of note for this clone: No antigen is known for it.

The study's findings and limits: Researchers could not give a naive or memory phenotype to roughly 75-96% of proliferating CD4+ or CD8+ clones. In siplizumab conditions, mappable alloreactive CD4+ clones averaged around 69% Treg-derived, against 26.9% in controls. Apparently more diverse than memory cells, naive T cells also seemed major alloresponse contributors. Proliferating Tregs from siplizumab cultures lacked functional confirmation of suppression.

The germline V gene has CDR1 LNHDA and CDR2 SQIVND (reference sequence). The CDR3 spans 14 residues. Trimming removed 4 bases at V and 2 bases at J, with 9 bases between. This rearrangement joins TRBV19 to TRBJ1-5; D is uncertain. The receptor was derived from a human donor in good health. Sample: non-Treg CD4+ T cells sorted from blood. CDR3 sequence: CASSNTFGNQPQHF. As DNA, the CDR3 is TGTGCCAGTAGTAATACGTTCGGCAATCAGCCCCAGCATTTT.